Shown below are 13 T cell receptor beta chains from a single sample sequenced in a study of blood T cells in healthy people across ages. A second about 7 to 11 cycle PCR used barcoded and J-beta primers. One entry per CDR3 protein, called by TCRdb with MiXCR from the 5' RACE reads. Of approximately 600,000 distinct CDR3 sequences in the sample, 58% were seen once. Sequencing was carried out using blood. The receptors were sampled from a man aged 55 to 70 in good health.

This clonotype was seen a handful of times. The chain is built from TRBV20-1 and TRBJ2-7; TRBD2 agrees at 7 bases. J was trimmed by 0 bases and V by 6 bases; bases with no gene match: 8. The CDR3 consists of 14 residues. The germline gives CDR1 DFQATT, CDR2 SNEGSKA (reference sequence). The CDR3 reads CSATGGSSSYEQYF. In nucleotides, the CDR3 is TGCAGTGCCACCGGGGGGTCGAGCTCCTACGAGCAGTACTTC.

The CDR3 here is CASSPQGPGGGNEQFF. The CDR3 DNA reads TGTGCCAGCAGCCCACAAGGGCCTGGGGGAGGCAATGAGCAGTTCTTC. This chain connects TRBV7-9 to TRBJ2-1; weak D call: TRBD2 (6 bases). The CDR3 has 16 residues. With 5 bases removed from V and 6 bases from J, the gap between germline ends came to 20 bases. Germline CDR1 SEHNR, CDR2 FQNEAQ (reference sequence). Full variable domain (rest looked up from reference TRBV7-9 and TRBJ2-1): DTGVSQNPRHKITKRGQNVTFRCDPISEHNRLYWYRQTLGQGPEFLTYFQNEAQLEKSRLLSDRFSAERPKGSFSTLEIQRTEQGDSAMYLCASSPQGPGGGNEQFFGPGTRLTVL.

V and J are TRBV7-8 and TRBJ1-4; unclear D gene. The germline V gene has CDR1 SGHVS and CDR2 FQNEAQ. The CDR3 consists of 16 residues. V was cut by 1 base and J by 8 bases, with 17 bases left in between. CDR3 protein: CASSLVGLGGWEKLFF. CDR3 DNA sequence: TGTGCCAGCAGCTTAGTCGGCCTCGGCGGATGGGAAAAACTGTTTTTT.

The table lists this clonotype with a few counts. V is TRBV10-3 and J is TRBJ2-3; D is perhaps TRBD2 (6 bases). The V end lost 7 bases, the J end lost 7 bases, and 15 bases lay between the germline ends. This CDR3 contains 13 residues. Germline assignment: CDR1 ENHRY and CDR2 SYGVKD. CDR3 in amino acids: CAITEGLPNTQYF. The CDR3 DNA is TGTGCCATCACCGAGGGACTTCCTAATACGCAGTATTTT.

There are a few counts of this clonotype. The V and J genes are TRBV5-1 and TRBJ2-3; weak D call: TRBD2 (7 bases). CDR1 and CDR2 from the germline V gene are SGHRS and YFSETQ. V was pared by 0 bases and J by 4 bases, with 12 bases between. The CDR3 loop spans 15 amino acids. In DNA, the CDR3 is TGCGCCAGCAGCTTGGCCGGGGGGCGCGCAGATACGCAGTATTTT. It yields the protein CASSLAGGRADTQYF.

The V and J genes are TRBV12-3 or TRBV12-4 and TRBJ1-2, with D unclear. V gave up 3 bases and J gave up 3 bases, with 2 bases separating them. This CDR3 is 11 amino acids long. The CDR3 nucleotides are TGTGCCAGCAGTTTGTACTATGGCTACACCTTC. Translated, it gives CASSLYYGYTF.

This chain links TRBV7-9 with TRBJ1-1; 7 bases are a match to TRBD1. V gave up 1 base and J gave up 1 base; unmatched junction bases: 3. Germline CDR1 and CDR2: SEHNR and FQNEAQ (reference sequence). This CDR3 contains 15 residues. The CDR3 loop is CASSLGQGGNTEAFF. The CDR3 nucleotides are TGTGCCAGCAGCTTAGGTCAGGGGGGGAACACTGAAGCTTTCTTT.

This clonotype occurred a few times. The chain has TRBV13 and TRBJ2-5, with 7 bases identical to TRBD2. The V and J ends lost 3 bases and 1 base, in that order; junction bases with no gene match: 8. CDR3 length: 16 residues. Germline CDR1 reads PRHDT; CDR2 reads FYEKMQ (reference sequence). The CDR3 loop reads CASSFSSGDGQETQYF. The CDR3 bases are TGTGCCAGCAGCTTCTCCAGCGGGGATGGCCAAGAGACCCAGTACTTC.

J is TRBJ2-1 and V is TRBV11-2; 11 positions agree with TRBD1. This CDR3 region has 18 residues. V lost 0 bases to trimming and J lost 7 bases; unmatched junction nucleotides: 11. Germline loops: CDR1 SGHAT, CDR2 FQNNGV. CDR3 sequence reads: CASSLDAGRTGGLNEQFF. The CDR3 coding sequence is TGTGCCAGCAGCTTAGATGCGGGGAGGACAGGGGGCTTAAATGAGCAGTTCTTC. Complete variable domain (other parts from reference TRBV11-2 and TRBJ2-1): EAGVAQSPRYKIIEKRQSVAFWCNPISGHATLYWYQQILGQGPKLLIQFQNNGVVDDSQLPKDRFSAERLKGVDSTLKIQPAKLEDSAVYLCASSLDAGRTGGLNEQFFGPGTRLTVL.

A single count supports this clonotype. The CDR3 sequence is CATSHGLAGGPSETQYF. The DNA of the CDR3 is TGTGCCACCAGCCATGGACTAGCGGGGGGTCCGTCAGAGACCCAGTACTTC. J is TRBJ2-5 and V is TRBV15, with TRBD2 identical over 14 bases. The germline gives CDR1 LNHNV, CDR2 YYDKDF (reference sequence). V shed 5 bases, J shed 4 bases, and the junction held 9 bases outside the gene matches. The CDR3 is 17 residues long. The full variable domain, with the rest looked up from reference TRBV15 and TRBJ2-5, is DAMVIQNPRYQVTQFGKPVTLSCSQTLNHNVMYWYQQKSSQAPKLLFHYYDKDFNNEADTPDNFQSRRPNTSFCFLDIRSPGLGDTAMYLCATSHGLAGGPSETQYFGPGTRLLVL.

This clonotype showed up just once. At one end the junction does not follow the germline gene, possibly because of a read error. V gene TRBV3-1 combines with J gene TRBJ2-7; no clear D. The CDR3 loop spans 15 amino acids. CDR1 is LGHDT, CDR2 YNNKEL, per germline (reference sequence). CDR3 DNA sequence: TGTACCAGCAGCCAAGATTTGCAGCCCTCCTACGAGCAGTACTTC. Its protein is CTSSQDLQPSYEQYF.

The J gene is TRBJ1-2, the V gene TRBV27; the D is unclear. The germline V and J ends were trimmed by 4 bases and 2 bases, with 17 bases remaining between them. CDR1 MNHEY and CDR2 SMNVEV come from the germline V gene (reference sequence). The CDR3 loop spans 16 amino acids. CDR3 loop: CASSSTTAISNYGYTF. The DNA for the CDR3 is TGTGCCAGCAGTTCGACTACAGCGATTAGCAACTATGGCTACACCTTC.

The gene calls are TRBV3-1 and TRBJ1-1, with 7 bases lining up with TRBD1. Trimming removed 1 base from V and 3 bases from J; junction bases left unmatched: 2. Per the germline V gene, CDR1 is LGHDT and CDR2 is YNNKEL (reference sequence). The CDR3 has 14 amino acids. The CDR3 region is CASSQVQGDTEAFF. DNA for the CDR3: TGTGCCAGCAGCCAAGTGCAGGGGGACACTGAAGCTTTCTTT.